The source of this T cell receptor (beta chain) is a study of blood T cell repertoires in COVID-19. V was clipped by 1 base and J by 9 bases, with 15 bases between them. The CDR3 spans 14 residues. CDR1 and CDR2 from the germline V gene are MNHNS and SASEGT. Here immunoSEQ multiplex PCR was the method, and the copy in TCRdb shows in-frame clones only, minus some. The table shows 150,000 to 200,000 clones, with 70% to 90% occurring only once. The clonotype originates from a man aged 55 to 70 with acute or convalescent COVID-19. This sequence joins TRBV6-1 and TRBJ1-2; no firm D call. Sequences were obtained from peripheral blood. This CDR3 is CASSEGSDVGRYTF. CDR3 DNA: TGTGCCAGCAGTGAAGGGAGCGACGTGGGTCGCTACACCTTC.